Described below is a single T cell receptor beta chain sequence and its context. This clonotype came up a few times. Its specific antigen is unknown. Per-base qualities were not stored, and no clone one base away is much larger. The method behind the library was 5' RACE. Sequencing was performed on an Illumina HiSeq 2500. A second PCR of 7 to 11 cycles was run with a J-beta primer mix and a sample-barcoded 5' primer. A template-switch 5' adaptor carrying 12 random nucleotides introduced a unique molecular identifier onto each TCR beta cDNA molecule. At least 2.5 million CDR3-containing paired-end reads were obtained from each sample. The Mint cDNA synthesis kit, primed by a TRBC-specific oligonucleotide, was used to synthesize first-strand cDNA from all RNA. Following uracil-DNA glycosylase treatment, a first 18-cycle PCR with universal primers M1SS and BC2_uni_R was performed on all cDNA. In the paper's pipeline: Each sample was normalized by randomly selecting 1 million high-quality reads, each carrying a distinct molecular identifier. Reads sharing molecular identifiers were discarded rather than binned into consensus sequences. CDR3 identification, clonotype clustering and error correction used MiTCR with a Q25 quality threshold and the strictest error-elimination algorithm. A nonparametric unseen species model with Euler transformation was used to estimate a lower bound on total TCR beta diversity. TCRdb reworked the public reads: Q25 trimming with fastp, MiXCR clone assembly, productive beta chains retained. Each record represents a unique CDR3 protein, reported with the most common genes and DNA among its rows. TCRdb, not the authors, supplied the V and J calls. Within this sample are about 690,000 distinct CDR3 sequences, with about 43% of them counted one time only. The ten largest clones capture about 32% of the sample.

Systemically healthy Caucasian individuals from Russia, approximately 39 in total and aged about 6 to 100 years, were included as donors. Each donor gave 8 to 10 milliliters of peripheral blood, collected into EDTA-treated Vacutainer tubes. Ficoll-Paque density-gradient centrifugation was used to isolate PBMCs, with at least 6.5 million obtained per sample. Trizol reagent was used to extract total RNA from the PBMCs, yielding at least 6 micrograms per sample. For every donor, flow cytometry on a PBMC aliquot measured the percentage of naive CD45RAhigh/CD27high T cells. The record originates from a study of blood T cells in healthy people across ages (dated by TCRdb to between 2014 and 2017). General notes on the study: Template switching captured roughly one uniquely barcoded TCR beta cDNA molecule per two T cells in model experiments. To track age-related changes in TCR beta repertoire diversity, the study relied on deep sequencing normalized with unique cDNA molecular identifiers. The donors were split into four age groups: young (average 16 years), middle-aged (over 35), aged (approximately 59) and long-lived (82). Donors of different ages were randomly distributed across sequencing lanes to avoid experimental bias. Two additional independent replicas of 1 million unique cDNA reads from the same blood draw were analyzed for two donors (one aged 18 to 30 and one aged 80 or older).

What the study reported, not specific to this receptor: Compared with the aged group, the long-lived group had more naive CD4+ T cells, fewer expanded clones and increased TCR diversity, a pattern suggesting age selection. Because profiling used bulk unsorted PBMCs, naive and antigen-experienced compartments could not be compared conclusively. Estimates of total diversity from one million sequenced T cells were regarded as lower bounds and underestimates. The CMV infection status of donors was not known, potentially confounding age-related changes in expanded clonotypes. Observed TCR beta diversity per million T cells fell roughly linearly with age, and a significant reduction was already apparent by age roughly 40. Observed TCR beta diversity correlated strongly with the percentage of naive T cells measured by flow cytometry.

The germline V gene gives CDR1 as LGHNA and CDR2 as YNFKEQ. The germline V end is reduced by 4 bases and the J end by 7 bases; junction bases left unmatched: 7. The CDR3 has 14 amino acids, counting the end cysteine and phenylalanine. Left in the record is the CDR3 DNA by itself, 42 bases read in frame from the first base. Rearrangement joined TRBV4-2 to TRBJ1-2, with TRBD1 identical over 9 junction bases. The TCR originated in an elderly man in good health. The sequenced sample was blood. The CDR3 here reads CASSPGTGRGGYTF. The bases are TGTGCCAGCAGCCCGGGGACAGGGCGTGGTGGCTACACCTTC.